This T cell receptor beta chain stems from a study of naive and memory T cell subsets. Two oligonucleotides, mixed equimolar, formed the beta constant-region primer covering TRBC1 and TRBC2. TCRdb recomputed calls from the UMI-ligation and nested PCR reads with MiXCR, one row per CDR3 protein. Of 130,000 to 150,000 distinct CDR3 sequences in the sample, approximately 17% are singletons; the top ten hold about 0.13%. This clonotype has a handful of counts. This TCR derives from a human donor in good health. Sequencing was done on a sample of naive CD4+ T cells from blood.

In DNA form, the CDR3 reads TGTGCCAGCAGCCGAGTAGCGGGAATGCCCAATGAGCAGTTCTTC. Its translation is CASSRVAGMPNEQFF. The genes are TRBV7-9 and TRBJ2-1; 8 positions agree with TRBD2. Trimming at V came to 5 bases and at J to 6 bases, leaving 9 bases not matched to a gene. The CDR3 is 15 residues long. Per germline, CDR1 SEHNR and CDR2 FQNEAQ (reference sequence). Combining the CDR3 with reference TRBV7-9 and TRBJ2-1 gives the whole variable domain DTGVSQNPRHKITKRGQNVTFRCDPISEHNRLYWYRQTLGQGPEFLTYFQNEAQLEKSRLLSDRFSAERPKGSFSTLEIQRTEQGDSAMYLCASSRVAGMPNEQFFGPGTRLTVL.